The sample holds a few counts of the clone carrying this T cell receptor (beta chain). Distinct nucleotide sequences in the sample also encode this CDR3. The V gene lost 5 bases and the J gene lost 0 bases, with 5 bases spanning the gap. This CDR3 is 12 amino acids long. Looked up from germline, CDR1 is GTSNPN and CDR2 is SVGIG (reference sequence). This record comes from a study of blood T cell repertoires in COVID-19. Study information: COVID-19 samples, acute and convalescent, were from the United States, Italy and Spain. Nucleic acid was either cDNA or gDNA, and it came from T cells, B-cell-depleted T cells, or PBMCs.

Under the authors' procedure: Quantification of nucleated cells was approximated via reference gene primer amplification. Sequencing was performed with immunoSEQ multiplex PCR; in TCRdb, only in-frame clones are kept and a portion is missing. D and trimming were read from the DNA, whereas the V and J calls and clone size are those reported in that table. The sample contains under 250,000 clones, 80% to 85% of which appear only once. The specimen sequenced was peripheral blood. This TCR derives from a woman aged 18-29 years with acute or convalescent COVID-19. The J gene is TRBJ1-3, the V gene TRBV30; no reliable D call. The chain's CDR3 is CAWSLSGNTIYF. The CDR3, as DNA: TGTGCCTGGTCCCTCTCTGGAAACACCATATATTTT.